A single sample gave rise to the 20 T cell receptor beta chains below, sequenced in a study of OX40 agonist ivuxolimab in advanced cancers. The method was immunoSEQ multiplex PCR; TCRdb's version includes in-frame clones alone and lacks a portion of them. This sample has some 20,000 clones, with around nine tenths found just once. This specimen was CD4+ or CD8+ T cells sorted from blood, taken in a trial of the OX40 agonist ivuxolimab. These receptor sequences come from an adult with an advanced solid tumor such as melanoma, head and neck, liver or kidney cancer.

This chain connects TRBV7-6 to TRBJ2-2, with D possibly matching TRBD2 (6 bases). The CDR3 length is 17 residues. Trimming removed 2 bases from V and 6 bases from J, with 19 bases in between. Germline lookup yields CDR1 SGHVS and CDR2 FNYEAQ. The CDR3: CASSLSVDRGTPGELFF. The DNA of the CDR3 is TGTGCCAGCAGCTTATCGGTAGACCGGGGGACGCCCGGGGAGCTGTTTTTT.

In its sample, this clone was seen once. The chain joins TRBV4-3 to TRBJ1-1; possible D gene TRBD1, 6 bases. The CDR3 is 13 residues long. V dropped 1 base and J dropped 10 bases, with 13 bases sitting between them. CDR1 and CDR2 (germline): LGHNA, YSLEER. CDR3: CASSQGAGVLAFF. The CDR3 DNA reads TGCGCCAGCAGCCAAGGGGCAGGGGTTTTAGCTTTCTTT.

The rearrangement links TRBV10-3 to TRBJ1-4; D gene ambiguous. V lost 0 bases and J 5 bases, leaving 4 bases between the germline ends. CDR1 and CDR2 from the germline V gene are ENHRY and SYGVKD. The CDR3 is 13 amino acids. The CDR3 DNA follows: TGTGCCATCAGTGAGTCTCTGAATGAAAAACTGTTTTTT. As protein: CAISESLNEKLFF.

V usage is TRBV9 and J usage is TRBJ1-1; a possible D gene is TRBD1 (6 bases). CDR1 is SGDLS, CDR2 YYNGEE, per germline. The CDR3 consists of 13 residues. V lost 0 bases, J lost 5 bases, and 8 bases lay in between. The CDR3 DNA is TGTGCCAGCAGCGTAGAGGGGGGTACTGAAGCTTTCTTT. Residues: CASSVEGGTEAFF.

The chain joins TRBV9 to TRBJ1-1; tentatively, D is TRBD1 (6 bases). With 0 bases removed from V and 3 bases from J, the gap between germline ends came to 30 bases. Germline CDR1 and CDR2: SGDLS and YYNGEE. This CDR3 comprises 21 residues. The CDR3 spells CASSVGHEGWGQNILDTEAFF. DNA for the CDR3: TGTGCCAGCAGCGTAGGGCATGAAGGTTGGGGGCAAAATATTCTGGACACTGAAGCTTTCTTT.

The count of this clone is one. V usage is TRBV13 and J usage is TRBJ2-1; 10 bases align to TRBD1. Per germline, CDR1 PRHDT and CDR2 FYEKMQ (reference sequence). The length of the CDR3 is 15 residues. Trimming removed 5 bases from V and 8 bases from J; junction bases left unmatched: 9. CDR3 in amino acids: CASSPQGTGEDEQFF. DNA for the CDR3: TGTGCCAGCAGCCCACAGGGGACAGGGGAGGATGAGCAGTTCTTC. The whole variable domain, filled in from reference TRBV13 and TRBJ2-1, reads AAGVIQSPRHLIKEKRETATLKCYPIPRHDTVYWYQQGPGQDPQFLISFYEKMQSDKGSIPDRFSAQQFSDYHSELNMSSLELGDSALYFCASSPQGTGEDEQFFGPGTRLTVL.

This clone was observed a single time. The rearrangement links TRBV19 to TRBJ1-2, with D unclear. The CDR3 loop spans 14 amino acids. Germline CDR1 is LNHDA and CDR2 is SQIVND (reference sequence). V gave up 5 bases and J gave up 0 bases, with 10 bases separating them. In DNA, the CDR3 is TGTGCCAGTAGTCTCTCGGGTGCTAACTATGGCTACACCTTC. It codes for CASSLSGANYGYTF. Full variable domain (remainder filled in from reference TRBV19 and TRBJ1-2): DGGITQSPKYLFRKEGQNVTLSCEQNLNHDAMYWYRQDPGQGLRLIYYSQIVNDFQKGDIAEGYSVSREKKESFPLTVTSAQKNPTAFYLCASSLSGANYGYTFGSGTRLTVV.

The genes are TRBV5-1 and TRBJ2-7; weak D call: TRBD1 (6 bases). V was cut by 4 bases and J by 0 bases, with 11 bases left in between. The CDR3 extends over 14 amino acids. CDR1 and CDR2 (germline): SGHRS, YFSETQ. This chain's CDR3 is CASSQGWTSYEQYF. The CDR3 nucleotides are TGCGCCAGCAGCCAGGGGTGGACCTCCTACGAGCAGTACTTC.

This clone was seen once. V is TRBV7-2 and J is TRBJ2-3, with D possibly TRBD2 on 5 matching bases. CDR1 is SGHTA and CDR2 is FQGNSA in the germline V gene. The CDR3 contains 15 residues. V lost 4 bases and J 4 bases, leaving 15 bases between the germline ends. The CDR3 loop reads CASSSLWTGADTQYF. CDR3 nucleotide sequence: TGTGCCAGCAGCTCCCTCTGGACTGGCGCAGATACGCAGTATTTT.

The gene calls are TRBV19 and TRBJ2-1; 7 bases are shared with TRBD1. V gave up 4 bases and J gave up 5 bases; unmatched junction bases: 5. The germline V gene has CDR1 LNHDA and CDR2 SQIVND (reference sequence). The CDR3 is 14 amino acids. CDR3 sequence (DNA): TGTGCCAGTAGTACATTCACAGGGGACAATGAGCAGTTCTTC. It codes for CASSTFTGDNEQFF.

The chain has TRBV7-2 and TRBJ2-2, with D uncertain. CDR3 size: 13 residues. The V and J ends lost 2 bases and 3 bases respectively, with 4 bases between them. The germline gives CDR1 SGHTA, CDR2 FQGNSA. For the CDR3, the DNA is TGTGCCAGCAGCTTAATATACACCGGGGAGCTGTTTTTT. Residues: CASSLIYTGELFF.

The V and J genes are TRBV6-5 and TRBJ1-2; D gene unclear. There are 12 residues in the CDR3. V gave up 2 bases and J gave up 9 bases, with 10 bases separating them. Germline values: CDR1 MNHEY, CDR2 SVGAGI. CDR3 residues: CASSYGPGSYTF. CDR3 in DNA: TGTGCCAGCAGTTACGGTCCGGGGAGCTACACCTTC.

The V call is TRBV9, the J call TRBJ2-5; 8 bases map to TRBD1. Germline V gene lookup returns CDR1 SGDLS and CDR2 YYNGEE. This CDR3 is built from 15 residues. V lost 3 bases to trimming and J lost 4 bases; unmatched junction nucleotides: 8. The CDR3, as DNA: TGTGCCAGCAGCGCCCAACAGGGGGTTGCAGAGACCCAGTACTTC. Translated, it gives CASSAQQGVAETQYF.

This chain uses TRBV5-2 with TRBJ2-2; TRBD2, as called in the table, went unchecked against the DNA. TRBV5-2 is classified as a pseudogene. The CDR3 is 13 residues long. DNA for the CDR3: TGTGCCAGCAGCTTAGCCGGGCCCGGGGAGCTGTTTTTC. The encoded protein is CASSLAGPGELFF.

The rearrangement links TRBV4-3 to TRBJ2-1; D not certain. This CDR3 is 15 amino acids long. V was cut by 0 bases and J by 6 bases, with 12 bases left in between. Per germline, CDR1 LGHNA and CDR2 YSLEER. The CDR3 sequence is CASSQDLYSRNEQFF. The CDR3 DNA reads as TGCGCCAGCAGCCAAGATTTGTACAGTCGCAATGAGCAGTTCTTC.

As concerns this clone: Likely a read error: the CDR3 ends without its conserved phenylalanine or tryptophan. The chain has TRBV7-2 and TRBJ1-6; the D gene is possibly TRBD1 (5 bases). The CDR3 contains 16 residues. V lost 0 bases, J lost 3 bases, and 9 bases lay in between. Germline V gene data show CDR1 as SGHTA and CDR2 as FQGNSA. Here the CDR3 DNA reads TGTGCCAGCAGCTTAGCGAGGGGTTACTATAATTCACCCCTCCACCTT. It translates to CASSLARGYYNSPLHL.

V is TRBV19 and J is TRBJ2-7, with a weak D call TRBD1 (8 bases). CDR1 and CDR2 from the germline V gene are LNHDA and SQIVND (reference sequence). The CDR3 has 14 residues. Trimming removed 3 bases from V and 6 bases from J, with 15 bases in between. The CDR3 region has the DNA TGTGCCAGTAGTATCCTGACAGGGGAGGGCGAGCAGTACTTC. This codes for CASSILTGEGEQYF.

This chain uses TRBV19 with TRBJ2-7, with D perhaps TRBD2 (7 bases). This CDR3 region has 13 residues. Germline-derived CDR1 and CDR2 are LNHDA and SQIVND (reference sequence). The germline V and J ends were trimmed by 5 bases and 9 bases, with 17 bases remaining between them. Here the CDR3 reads CASSPGEGRRQYF. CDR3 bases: TGTGCCAGTAGTCCAGGGGAGGGTCGTAGGCAGTACTTC.

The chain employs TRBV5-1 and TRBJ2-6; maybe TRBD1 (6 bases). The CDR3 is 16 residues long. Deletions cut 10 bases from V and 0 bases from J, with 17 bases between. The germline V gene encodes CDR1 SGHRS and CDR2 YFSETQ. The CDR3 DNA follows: TGCGCCGCCCGCGGAACAGGGAGCTCTGGGGCCAACGTCCTGACTTTC. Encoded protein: CAARGTGSSGANVLTF.

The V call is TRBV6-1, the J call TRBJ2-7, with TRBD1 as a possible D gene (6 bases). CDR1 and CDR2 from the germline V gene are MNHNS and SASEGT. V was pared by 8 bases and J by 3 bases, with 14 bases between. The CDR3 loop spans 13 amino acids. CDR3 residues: CASEYFRGYEQYF. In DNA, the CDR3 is TGTGCCAGCGAGTATTTCAGGGGCTACGAGCAGTACTTC.